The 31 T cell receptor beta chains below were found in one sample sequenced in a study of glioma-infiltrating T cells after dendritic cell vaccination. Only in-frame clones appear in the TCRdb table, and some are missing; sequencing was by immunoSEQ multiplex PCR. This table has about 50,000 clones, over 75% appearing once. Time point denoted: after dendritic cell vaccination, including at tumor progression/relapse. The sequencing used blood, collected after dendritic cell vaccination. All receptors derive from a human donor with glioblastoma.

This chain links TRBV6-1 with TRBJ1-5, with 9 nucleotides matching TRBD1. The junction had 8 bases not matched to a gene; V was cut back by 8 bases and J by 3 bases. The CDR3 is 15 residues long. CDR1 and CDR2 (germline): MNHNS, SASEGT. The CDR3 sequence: CASSRDRAPNQPQHF. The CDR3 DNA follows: TGTGCCAGCTCCCGGGACAGGGCGCCCAATCAGCCCCAGCATTTT.

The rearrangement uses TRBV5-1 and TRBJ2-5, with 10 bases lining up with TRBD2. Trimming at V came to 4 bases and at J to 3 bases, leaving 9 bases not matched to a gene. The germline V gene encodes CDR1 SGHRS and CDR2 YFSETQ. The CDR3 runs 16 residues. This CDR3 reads CASSLFLAGEKETQYF. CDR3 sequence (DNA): TGCGCCAGCAGCCTATTTCTAGCGGGGGAAAAAGAGACCCAGTACTTC.

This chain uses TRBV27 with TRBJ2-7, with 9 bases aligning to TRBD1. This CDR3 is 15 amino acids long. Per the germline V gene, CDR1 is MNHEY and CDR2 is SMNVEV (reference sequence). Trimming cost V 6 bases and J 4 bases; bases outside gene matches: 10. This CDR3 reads CASRISGTGWYEQYF. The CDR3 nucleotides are TGTGCCAGCAGAATCTCCGGGACAGGGTGGTACGAGCAGTACTTC.

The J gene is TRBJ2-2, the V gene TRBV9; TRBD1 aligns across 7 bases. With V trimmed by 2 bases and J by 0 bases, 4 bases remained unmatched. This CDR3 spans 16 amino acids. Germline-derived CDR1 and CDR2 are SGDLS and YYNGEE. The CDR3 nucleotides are TGTGCCAGCAGCGTCCCGGACAGGCCGAACACCGGGGAGCTGTTTTTT. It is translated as CASSVPDRPNTGELFF.

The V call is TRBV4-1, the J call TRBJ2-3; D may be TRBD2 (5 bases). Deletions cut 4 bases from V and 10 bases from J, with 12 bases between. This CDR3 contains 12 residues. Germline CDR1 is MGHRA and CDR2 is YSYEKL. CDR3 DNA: TGCGCCAGCAGCCCGGGGAGTTTCGCGCAGTATTTT. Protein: CASSPGSFAQYF.

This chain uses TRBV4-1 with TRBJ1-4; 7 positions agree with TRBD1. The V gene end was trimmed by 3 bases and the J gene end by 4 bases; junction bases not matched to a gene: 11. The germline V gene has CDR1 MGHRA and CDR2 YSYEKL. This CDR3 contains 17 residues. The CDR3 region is CASSQGGQLRSNEKLFF. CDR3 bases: TGCGCCAGCAGCCAGGGGGGACAGCTTCGGAGTAATGAAAAACTGTTTTTT.

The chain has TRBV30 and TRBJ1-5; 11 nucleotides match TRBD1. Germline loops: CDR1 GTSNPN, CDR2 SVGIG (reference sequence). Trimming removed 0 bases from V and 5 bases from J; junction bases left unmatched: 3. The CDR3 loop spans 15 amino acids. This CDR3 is CAWSVRTGGYQPQHF. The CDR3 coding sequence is TGTGCCTGGAGTGTCAGGACAGGGGGCTATCAGCCCCAGCATTTT.

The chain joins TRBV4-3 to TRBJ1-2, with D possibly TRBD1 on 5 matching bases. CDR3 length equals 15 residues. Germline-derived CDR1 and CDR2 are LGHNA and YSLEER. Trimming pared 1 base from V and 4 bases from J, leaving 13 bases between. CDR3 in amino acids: CASSQVRGLAYGYTF. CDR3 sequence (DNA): TGCGCCAGCAGCCAAGTTCGGGGGTTGGCCTATGGCTACACCTTC.

The CDR3 DNA reads as TGTGCCAGCAGCCCCAATGGGGGGATGGTTAATGAAAAACTGTTTTTT. It specifies CASSPNGGMVNEKLFF. The chain carries TRBV2 and TRBJ1-4; TRBD1 is a possible D gene (5 bases). Germline V CDR1 and CDR2: SNHLY, FYNNEI. Deletions cut 6 bases from V and 4 bases from J, with 18 bases between. The CDR3 has 16 residues.

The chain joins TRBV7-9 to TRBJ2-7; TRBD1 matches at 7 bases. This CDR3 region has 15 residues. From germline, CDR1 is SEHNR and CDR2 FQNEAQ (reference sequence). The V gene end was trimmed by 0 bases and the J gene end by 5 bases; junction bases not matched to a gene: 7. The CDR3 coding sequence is TGTGCCAGCAGCTTAGCGGGGACAGTATCCCACGAGCAGTACTTC. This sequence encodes CASSLAGTVSHEQYF.

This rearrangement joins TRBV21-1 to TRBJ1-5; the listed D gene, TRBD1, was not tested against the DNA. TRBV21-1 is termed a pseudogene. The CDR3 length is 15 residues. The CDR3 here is CASSKEDRSNQPQHF. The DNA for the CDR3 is TGTGCCAGCAGCAAAGAGGACAGGAGCAATCAGCCCCAGCATTTT.

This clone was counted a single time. Here the CDR3 reads CATSRSNTEAFF. Written as DNA, the CDR3 is TGTGCCACCAGCAGGAGTAACACTGAAGCTTTCTTT. The rearrangement links TRBV15 to TRBJ1-1; D unresolved. The CDR3 has 12 residues. The germline gives CDR1 LNHNV, CDR2 YYDKDF (reference sequence). Trimming removed 3 bases from V and 2 bases from J, with 4 bases in between.

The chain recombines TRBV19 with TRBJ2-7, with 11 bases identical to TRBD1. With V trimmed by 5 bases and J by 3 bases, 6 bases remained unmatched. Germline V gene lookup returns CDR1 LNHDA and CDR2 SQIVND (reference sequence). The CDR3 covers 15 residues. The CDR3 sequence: CASSPPGTGGYEQYF. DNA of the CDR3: TGTGCCAGTAGTCCCCCCGGGACAGGGGGCTACGAGCAGTACTTC.

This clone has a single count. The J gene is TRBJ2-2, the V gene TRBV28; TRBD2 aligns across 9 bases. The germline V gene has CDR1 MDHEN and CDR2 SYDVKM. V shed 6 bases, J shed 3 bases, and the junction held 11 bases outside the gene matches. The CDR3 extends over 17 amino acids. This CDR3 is CASRNIKTSGYTGELFF. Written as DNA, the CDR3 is TGTGCCAGCAGGAACATTAAGACTAGCGGATACACCGGGGAGCTGTTTTTT.

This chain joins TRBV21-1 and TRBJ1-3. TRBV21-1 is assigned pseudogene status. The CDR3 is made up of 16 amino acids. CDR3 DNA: TGTGCCAGCAAAACCGGGATTACATACTCTGGAAACACCATATATTTT. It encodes CASKTGITYSGNTIYF.

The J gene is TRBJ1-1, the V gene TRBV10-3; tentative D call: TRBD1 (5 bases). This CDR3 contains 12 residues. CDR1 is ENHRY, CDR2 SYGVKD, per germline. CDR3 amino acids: CATNGGGTEAFF. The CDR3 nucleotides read TGTGCGACCAACGGGGGAGGAACTGAAGCTTTCTTT.

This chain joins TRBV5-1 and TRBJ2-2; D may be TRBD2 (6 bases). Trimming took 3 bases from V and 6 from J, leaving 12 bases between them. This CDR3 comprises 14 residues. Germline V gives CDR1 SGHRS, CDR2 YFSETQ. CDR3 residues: CASSWREGPGELFF. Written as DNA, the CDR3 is TGCGCCAGCAGCTGGAGGGAAGGCCCCGGGGAGCTGTTTTTT.

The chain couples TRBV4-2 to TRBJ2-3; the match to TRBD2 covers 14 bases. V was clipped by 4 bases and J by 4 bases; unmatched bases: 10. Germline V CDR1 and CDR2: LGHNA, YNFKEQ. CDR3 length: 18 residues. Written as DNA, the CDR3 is TGTGCCAGCAGCCCGGGACTAGCGGGAGATCCGGGTTCAGATACGCAGTATTTT. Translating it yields CASSPGLAGDPGSDTQYF.

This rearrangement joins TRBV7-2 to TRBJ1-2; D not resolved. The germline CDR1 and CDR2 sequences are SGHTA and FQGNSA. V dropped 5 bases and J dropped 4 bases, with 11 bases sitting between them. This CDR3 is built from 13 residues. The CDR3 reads CASSIQSLYGYTF. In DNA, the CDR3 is TGTGCCAGCAGCATACAGAGCCTCTATGGCTACACCTTC.

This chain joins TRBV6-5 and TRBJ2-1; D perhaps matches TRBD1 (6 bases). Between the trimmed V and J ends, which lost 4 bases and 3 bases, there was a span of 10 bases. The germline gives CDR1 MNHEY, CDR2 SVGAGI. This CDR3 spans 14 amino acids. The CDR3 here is CASSSRGDYNEQFF. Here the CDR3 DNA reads TGTGCCAGCAGTTCCAGGGGAGACTACAATGAGCAGTTCTTC.

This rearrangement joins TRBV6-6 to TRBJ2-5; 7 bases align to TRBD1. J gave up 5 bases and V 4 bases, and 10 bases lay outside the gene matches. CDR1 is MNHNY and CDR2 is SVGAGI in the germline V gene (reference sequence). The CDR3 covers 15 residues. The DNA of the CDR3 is TGTGCCAGCAGTTCTGGGCAGGGGGTTTGGGAGACCCAGTACTTC. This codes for CASSSGQGVWETQYF.

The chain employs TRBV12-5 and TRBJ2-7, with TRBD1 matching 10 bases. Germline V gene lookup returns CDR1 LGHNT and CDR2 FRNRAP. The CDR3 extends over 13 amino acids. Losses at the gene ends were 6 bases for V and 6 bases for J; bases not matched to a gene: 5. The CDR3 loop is CASGLGQGREQYF. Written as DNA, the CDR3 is TGTGCTAGTGGCCTGGGACAGGGGCGCGAGCAGTACTTC.

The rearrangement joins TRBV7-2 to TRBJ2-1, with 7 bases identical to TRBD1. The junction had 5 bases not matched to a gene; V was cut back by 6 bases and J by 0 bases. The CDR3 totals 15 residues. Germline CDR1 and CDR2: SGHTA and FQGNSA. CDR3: CASRPDRHSYNEQFF. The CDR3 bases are TGTGCCAGCAGACCGGACAGGCACTCCTACAATGAGCAGTTCTTC.

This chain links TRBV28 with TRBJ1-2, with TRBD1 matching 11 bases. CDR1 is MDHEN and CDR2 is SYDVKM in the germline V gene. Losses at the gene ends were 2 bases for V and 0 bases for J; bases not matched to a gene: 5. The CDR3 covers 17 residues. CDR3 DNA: TGTGCCAGCAGTTTACTTCCGGGACAGGGGGCTAACTATGGCTACACCTTC. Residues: CASSLLPGQGANYGYTF.

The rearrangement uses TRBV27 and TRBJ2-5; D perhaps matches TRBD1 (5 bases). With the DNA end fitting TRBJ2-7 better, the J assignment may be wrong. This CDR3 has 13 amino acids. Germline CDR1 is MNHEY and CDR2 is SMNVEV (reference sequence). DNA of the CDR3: TGTGCCAGCGGGAAAACAGGTCCCTACGAGCAGTACTTC. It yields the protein CASGKTGPYEQYF.

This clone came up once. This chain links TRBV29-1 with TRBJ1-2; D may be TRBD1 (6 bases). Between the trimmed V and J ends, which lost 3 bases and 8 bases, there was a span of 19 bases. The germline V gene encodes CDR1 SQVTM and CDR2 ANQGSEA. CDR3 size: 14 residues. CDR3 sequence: CSVDRGGDSTGYTF. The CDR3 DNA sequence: TGCAGCGTTGATCGGGGGGGCGATTCGACGGGCTACACCTTC.

The CDR3: CASTPAQGATQPQHF. The CDR3 DNA reads TGTGCCAGCACCCCGGCCCAGGGGGCGACCCAGCCCCAGCATTTT. This rearrangement joins TRBV28 to TRBJ1-5; the match to TRBD1 covers 8 bases. CDR3 size: 15 residues. Germline V lookup: CDR1 MDHEN, CDR2 SYDVKM. The V gene end was trimmed by 7 bases and the J gene end by 7 bases; junction bases not matched to a gene: 12.

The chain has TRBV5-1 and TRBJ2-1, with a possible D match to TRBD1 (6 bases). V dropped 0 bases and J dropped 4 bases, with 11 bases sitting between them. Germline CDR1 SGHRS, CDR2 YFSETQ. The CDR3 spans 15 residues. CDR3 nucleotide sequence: TGCGCCAGCAGCTTGGGGGACACGGTTTACAATGAGCAGTTCTTC. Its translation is CASSLGDTVYNEQFF.

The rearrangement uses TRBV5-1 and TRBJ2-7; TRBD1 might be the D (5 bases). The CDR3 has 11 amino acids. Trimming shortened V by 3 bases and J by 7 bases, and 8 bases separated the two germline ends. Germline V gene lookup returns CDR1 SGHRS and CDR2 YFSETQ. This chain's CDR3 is CASSWGEEQYF. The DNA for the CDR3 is TGCGCCAGCAGCTGGGGCGAGGAGCAGTACTTC.

The CDR3 sequence is CASRLQPTGGNEKLFF. The CDR3 DNA is TGTGCCAGCAGGCTTCAACCGACAGGGGGTAATGAAAAACTGTTTTTT. The chain joins TRBV2 to TRBJ1-4, with TRBD1 matching over 9 bases. In germline, CDR1 is SNHLY, CDR2 FYNNEI. CDR3 size: 16 residues. Germline trimming cut 6 bases from V and 4 bases from J; bases unmatched to any gene: 9.

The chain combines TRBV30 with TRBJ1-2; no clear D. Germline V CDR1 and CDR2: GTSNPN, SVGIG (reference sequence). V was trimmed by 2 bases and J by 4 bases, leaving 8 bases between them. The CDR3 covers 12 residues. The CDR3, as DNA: TGTGCCTGGAGTTATAGGAGCTATGGCTACACCTTC. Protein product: CAWSYRSYGYTF. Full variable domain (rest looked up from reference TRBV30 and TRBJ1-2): SQTIHQWPATLVQPVGSPLSLECTVEGTSNPNLYWYRQAAGRGLQLLFYSVGIGQISSEVPQNLSASRPQDRQFILSSKKLLLSDSGFYLCAWSYRSYGYTFGSGTRLTVV.